This section outlines one T cell receptor (beta chain) sequence together with its context. The CDR3 consists of 18 residues. After removal of 3 bases from V and 4 bases from J, the junction contained 14 bases not matched to a gene. CDR1 is SNHLY, CDR2 FYNNEI, per germline. The sample belongs to a study of Ad26.COV2.S vaccination and SARS-CoV-2 variants. Treatment in this sample: 15 to 20 received Ad26.COV2.S at low or high dose, single or two shots; roughly 5 received placebo; per-sample allocation not given. After the first vaccine or placebo injection, samples were drawn on day 63. The method was immunoSEQ multiplex PCR; TCRdb's version includes in-frame clones alone and lacks a portion of them. This table holds roughly 390,000 clones, about nine tenths found once.

Sequencing was performed on peripheral blood, taken in a trial of Ad26.COV2.S vaccine versus placebo. The clonotype was recovered from a person aged 18-65 years who received the Ad26.COV2.S COVID-19 vaccine or a placebo. The chain recombines TRBV2 with TRBJ2-1, with 8 bases fitting TRBD1. This CDR3 is CASSDSPGTGGPYNEQFF. CDR3 DNA sequence: TGTGCCAGCAGTGACTCGCCGGGGACAGGTGGACCTTACAATGAGCAGTTCTTC.